This TCR beta chain was captured in a study of memory CD4+ T cells and cytomegalovirus serostatus. Study as a whole: Of the healthy Belgian adults, several were CMV seropositive and fewer than 30 seronegative.

In regard to this clone: Its antigen is unknown.

Clones were sequenced by immunoSEQ multiplex PCR, and TCRdb holds only the in-frame ones, with some missing. This table holds some 95,000 clones, roughly 80% found once. This CDR3 region has 16 residues. Germline CDR1 is MNHEY and CDR2 is SMNVEV (reference sequence). The V end lost 4 bases, the J end lost 2 bases, and 15 bases lay between the germline ends. Findings and limits, study-wide: The CMV-associated TCR signature appears largely within the CD4+ memory repertoire. Repertoires predicted CMV serostatus with median bootstrapped AUC of about 0.95. Of about 150 reported CMV TCRbeta sequences, under 70 were found in memory CD4+ repertoires.

Single viable CD3+CD4+CD8-CD45RO+ cells were sorted as the memory CD4+ T cells. The sequence was obtained from an adult in good health and CMV-seropositive. This chain joins TRBV27 and TRBJ2-1; D is uncertain. Material for sequencing was memory CD4+ T cells from blood. This chain's CDR3 is CASSSLGQLPYNEQFF. Here the CDR3 DNA reads TGTGCCAGCAGTTCCCTCGGGCAACTACCCTACAATGAGCAGTTCTTC.